These 9 T cell receptor beta chains were sequenced from one sample in a study of PD-1 blockade in classical Hodgkin lymphoma. Described time point: cycle 4 day 1 (C4D1), after about 6 weeks of nivolumab. Each of the patients experienced relapse following autologous stem cell transplantation, and their brentuximab vedotin exposure differed. The repertoire was sequenced with immunoSEQ multiplex PCR; TCRdb's copy has only in-frame clones and lacks some. The sample includes about 32,000 clones, approximately 85% of them seen just once. The material sequenced was peripheral blood mononuclear cells (PBMCs), taken before the fourth cycle of nivolumab. The receptors stem from a human donor with classical Hodgkin lymphoma.

The chain employs TRBV6-1 and TRBJ2-7; 12 positions agree with TRBD1. Losses at the gene ends were 2 bases for V and 5 bases for J; bases not matched to a gene: 4. The V gene's germline CDR1 is MNHNS and CDR2 SASEGT. The CDR3 is made up of 15 amino acids. The CDR3 region is CASSETGTGGDEQYV. CDR3 nucleotides: TGTGCCAGCAGTGAAACGGGGACAGGGGGCGACGAGCAGTACGTC.

This clone was picked up a small number of times. This rearrangement joins TRBV6-5 to TRBJ1-5; 11 positions match TRBD1. CDR1 is MNHEY and CDR2 is SVGAGI in the germline V gene. The CDR3 totals 15 residues. With 7 bases clipped from V and 7 bases from J, the junction kept 9 bases outside the gene matches. The CDR3 region is CASKKGTGGRQPQHF. DNA for the CDR3: TGTGCCAGCAAAAAAGGGACAGGGGGACGACAGCCCCAGCATTTT.

With regard to this clone: Other nucleotide sequences in the sample specify the same CDR3. This rearrangement joins TRBV29-1 to TRBJ2-1; D gene uncertain. Germline V CDR1 and CDR2: SQVTM, ANQGSEA. The CDR3 spans 12 residues. V gave up 3 bases and J gave up 1 base, with 4 bases separating them. The CDR3 region is CSVERSYNEQFF. In nucleotides, the CDR3 is TGCAGCGTTGAGCGTTCCTACAATGAGCAGTTCTTC.

This chain joins TRBV6-1 and TRBJ2-5; perhaps TRBD2 as D (6 bases). CDR3 length: 14 amino acids. Germline V CDR1 and CDR2: MNHNS, SASEGT. Trimming took 4 bases from V and 5 from J, leaving 14 bases between them. The CDR3 DNA is TGTGCCAGCAGTGGAGGGACTGATGGGGAGACCCAGTACTTC. Amino acids: CASSGGTDGETQYF.

The chain has TRBV5-1 and TRBJ2-5, with D hard to call. Trimming cost V 5 bases and J 5 bases, with 16 bases left between them. The CDR3 has 14 amino acids. The germline gives CDR1 SGHRS, CDR2 YFSETQ. CDR3 region: CASSLGPAGETQYF. The CDR3 DNA follows: TGCGCCAGCAGTCTCGGACCGGCCGGGGAGACCCAGTACTTC.

The chain recombines TRBV27 with TRBJ2-3; 10 nucleotides agree with TRBD1. The CDR3 has 17 residues. Looked up from germline, CDR1 is MNHEY and CDR2 is SMNVEV (reference sequence). The ends lost 5 bases at V and 3 bases at J; junction bases unmatched: 11. DNA for the CDR3: TGTGCCAGCAGTCCCGGTCGAAGGACAGGGGGTACAGATACGCAGTATTTT. As protein: CASSPGRRTGGTDTQYF.

The chain has TRBV19 and TRBJ1-1; maybe TRBD1 (6 bases). Germline V CDR1 and CDR2: LNHDA, SQIVND (reference sequence). V dropped 5 bases and J dropped 4 bases, with 11 bases sitting between them. The CDR3 runs 13 residues. The CDR3 nucleotides are TGTGCCAGTAGTCTTCGAGGGGGCACTGAAGCTTTCTTT. This codes for CASSLRGGTEAFF.

The chain uses TRBV18 and TRBJ1-2; D is unclear. Germline CDR1 and CDR2: KGHSH and LQKENI. The CDR3 length is 13 residues. V lost 4 bases to trimming and J lost 0 bases, with 6 bases between them. The CDR3 spells CASSLRANYGYTF. CDR3 sequence (DNA): TGTGCCAGCTCACTAAGAGCTAACTATGGCTACACCTTC. The full variable domain, in which reference TRBV18 and TRBJ1-2 provide the parts outside the CDR3, is NAGVMQNPRHLVRRRGQEARLRCSPMKGHSHVYWYRQLPEEGLKFMVYLQKENIIDESGMPKERFSAEFPKEGPSILRIQQVVRGDSAAYFCASSLRANYGYTFGSGTRLTVV.

The rearrangement uses TRBV19 and TRBJ2-3; TRBD2 aligns across 11 bases. The J segment lost 3 bases and the V segment lost 2 bases, leaving 1 base of the junction unmatched. Germline CDR1 LNHDA, CDR2 SQIVND (reference sequence). The CDR3 is 15 amino acids. In DNA form, the CDR3 reads TGTGCCAGTAGTATAACTAGCGGGAGTACAGATACGCAGTATTTT. It specifies CASSITSGSTDTQYF.